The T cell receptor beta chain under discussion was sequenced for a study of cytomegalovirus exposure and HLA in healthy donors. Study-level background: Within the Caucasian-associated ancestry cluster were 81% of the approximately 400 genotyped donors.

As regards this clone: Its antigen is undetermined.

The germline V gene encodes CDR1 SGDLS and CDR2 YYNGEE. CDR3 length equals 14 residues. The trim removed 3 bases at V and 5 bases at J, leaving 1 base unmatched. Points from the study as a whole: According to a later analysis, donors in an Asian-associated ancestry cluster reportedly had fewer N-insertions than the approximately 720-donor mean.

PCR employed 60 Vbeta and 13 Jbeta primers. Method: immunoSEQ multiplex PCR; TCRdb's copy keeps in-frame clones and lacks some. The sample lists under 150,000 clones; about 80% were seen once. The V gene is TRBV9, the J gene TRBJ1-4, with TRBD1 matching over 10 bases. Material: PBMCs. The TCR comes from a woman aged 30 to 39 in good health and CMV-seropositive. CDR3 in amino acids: CASSADRGNEKLFF. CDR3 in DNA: TGTGCCAGCAGCGCGGACAGGGGGAATGAAAAACTGTTTTTT.